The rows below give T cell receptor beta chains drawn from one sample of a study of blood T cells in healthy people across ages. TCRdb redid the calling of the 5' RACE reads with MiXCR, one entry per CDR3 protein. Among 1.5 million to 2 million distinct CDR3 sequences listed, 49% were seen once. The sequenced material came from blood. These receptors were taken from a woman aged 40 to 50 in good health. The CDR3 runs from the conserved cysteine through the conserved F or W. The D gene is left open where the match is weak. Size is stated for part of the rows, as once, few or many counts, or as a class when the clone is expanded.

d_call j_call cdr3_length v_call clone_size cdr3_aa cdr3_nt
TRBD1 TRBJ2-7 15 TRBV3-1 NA CASSPTGGHSYEQYF TGTGCCAGCAGCCCGACAGGGGGTCACTCCTACGAGCAGTACTTC
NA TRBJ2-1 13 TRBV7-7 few CASSLTPLNEQFF TGTGCTAGCAGCCTAACGCCCCTCAATGAGCAGTTCTTC
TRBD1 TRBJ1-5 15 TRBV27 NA CVSSLQGPENQPQHF TGTGTCAGCAGTTTACAGGGGCCCGAAAATCAGCCCCAGCATTTT
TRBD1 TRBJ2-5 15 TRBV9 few CASSPGTGQQETQYF TGTGCCAGCAGCCCCGGGACAGGGCAACAAGAGACCCAGTACTTC
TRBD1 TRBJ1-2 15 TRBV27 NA CASSPGTGMDYGYTF TGTGCCAGCAGTCCAGGGACAGGGATGGACTATGGCTACACCTTC
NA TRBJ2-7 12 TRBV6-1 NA CASRGFGAEQYF TGTGCCAGCAGGGGGTTTGGAGCCGAGCAGTACTTC
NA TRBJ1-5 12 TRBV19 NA CASSIFNQPQHF TGTGCCAGTAGTATATTCAATCAGCCCCAGCATTTT
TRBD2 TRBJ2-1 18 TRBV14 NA CASSQRDFLAGVYNEQFF TGTGCCAGCAGCCAGAGGGACTTTCTAGCGGGGGTATACAATGAGCAGTTCTTC
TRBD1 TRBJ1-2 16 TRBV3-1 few CASESGQGASRYGYTF TGTGCCAGCGAATCCGGACAGGGGGCCTCTCGCTATGGCTACACCTTC
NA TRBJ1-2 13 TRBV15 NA CATSRDLVGGYTF TGTGCCACCAGCAGAGACCTTGTGGGTGGCTACACCTTC
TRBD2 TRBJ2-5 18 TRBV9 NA CASSVGLRLAGTQETQYF TGTGCCAGCAGCGTAGGGTTGAGACTAGCGGGGACCCAAGAGACCCAGTACTTC
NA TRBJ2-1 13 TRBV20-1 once CSARELATNEQFF TGCAGTGCTAGAGAGCTGGCGACGAATGAGCAGTTCTTC
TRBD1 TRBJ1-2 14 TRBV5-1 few CASSPGDSLVYDTF TGCGCCAGCAGCCCGGGGGACAGTCTAGTCTATGACACCTTC
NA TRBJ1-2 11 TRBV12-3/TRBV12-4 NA CASSISYAYTF TGTGCCAGCAGCATATCTTATGCCTACACCTTC
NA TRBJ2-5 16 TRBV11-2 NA CDSSWEVGEISETQYF TGTGACAGCAGCTGGGAAGTCGGGGAGATATCAGAGACCCAGTACTTC
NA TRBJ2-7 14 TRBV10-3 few CAISVKGRSYEQYF TGTGCCATCAGTGTAAAGGGTAGGTCCTACGAGCAGTACTTC
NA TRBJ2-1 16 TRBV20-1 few CSARDSRRVSYNEQFF TGCAGTGCTAGAGATTCTCGGCGGGTTTCCTACAATGAGCAGTTCTTC
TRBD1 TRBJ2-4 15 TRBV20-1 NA CSAPPRGQTKNIQYF TGCAGTGCACCTCCCCGGGGACAGACAAAAAACATTCAGTACTTC
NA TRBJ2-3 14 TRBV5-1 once CASSPSQATDTQYF TGCGCCAGCAGCCCAAGCCAGGCCACAGATACGCAGTATTTT
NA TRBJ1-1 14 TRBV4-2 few CASSPGPGNTEAFF TGTGCCAGCAGCCCCGGACCTGGGAACACTGAAGCTTTCTTT
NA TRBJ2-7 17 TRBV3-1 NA CASSSNRQRVYSYEQYF TGTGCCAGCAGTTCTAATCGACAGAGAGTTTACTCCTACGAGCAGTACTTC
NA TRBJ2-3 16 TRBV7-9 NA CASSSGWGTDADTQYF TGTGCCAGCAGCTCAGGATGGGGGACGGACGCAGATACGCAGTATTTT
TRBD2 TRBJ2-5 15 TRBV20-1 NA CSATSSGGAWETQYF TGCAGTGCTACTAGTAGCGGGGGGGCGTGGGAGACCCAGTACTTC
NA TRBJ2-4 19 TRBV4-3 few CASSQETAGSRRPKNIQYF TGCGCCAGCAGCCAAGAAACTGCAGGGTCACGTCGTCCCAAAAACATTCAGTACTTC
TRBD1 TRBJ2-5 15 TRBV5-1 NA CASSSGTGTVETQYF TGCGCCAGCAGCTCGGGGACAGGGACTGTGGAGACCCAGTACTTC
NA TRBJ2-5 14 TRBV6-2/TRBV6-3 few CASSYPSPEETQYF TGTGCCAGCAGTTACCCCTCCCCAGAAGAGACCCAGTACTTC
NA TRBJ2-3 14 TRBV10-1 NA CASSEWRSTDTQYF TGCGCCAGCAGTGAGTGGCGTAGCACAGATACGCAGTATTTT
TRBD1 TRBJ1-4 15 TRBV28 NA CASSLPGTGHEKLFF TGTGCCAGCAGTTTACCCGGGACAGGGCATGAAAAACTGTTTTTT
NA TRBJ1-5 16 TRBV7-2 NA CASSDRGREGNQPQHF TGTGCCAGCAGCGACCGGGGGAGGGAGGGCAATCAGCCCCAGCATTTT
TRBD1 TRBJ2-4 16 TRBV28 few CASSLTDRLAKNIQYF TGTGCCAGCAGTCTGACGGACAGGCTAGCCAAAAACATTCAGTACTTC
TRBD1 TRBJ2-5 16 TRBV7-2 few CASSTTTGVGQETQYF TGTGCCAGCAGCACGACGACAGGGGTTGGCCAAGAGACCCAGTACTTC
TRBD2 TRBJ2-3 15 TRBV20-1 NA CSAKILAGGSDTQYF TGCAGTGCCAAAATTTTAGCGGGGGGCTCGGATACGCAGTATTTT
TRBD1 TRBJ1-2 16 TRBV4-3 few CASSQAQGQGGNGYTF TGCGCCAGCAGCCAAGCCCAAGGACAGGGCGGAAATGGCTACACCTTC
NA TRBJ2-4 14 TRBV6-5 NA CASSSGTPPNIQYF TGTGCCAGCAGTTCCGGGACGCCTCCCAACATTCAGTACTTC
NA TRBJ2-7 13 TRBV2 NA CASLQFSYNEQYF TGTGCCAGCCTCCAATTCTCCTACAATGAGCAGTACTTC
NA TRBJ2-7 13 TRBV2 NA CASSDQVTYEQYF TGTGCCAGCAGTGACCAGGTTACCTACGAGCAGTACTTC
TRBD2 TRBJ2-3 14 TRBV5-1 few CASSPNFGGDTQYF TGCGCCAGCAGCCCGAATTTCGGGGGGGATACGCAGTATTTT
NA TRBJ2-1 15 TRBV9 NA CASSISDGAYNEQFF TGTGCCAGCAGCATAAGCGACGGAGCCTACAATGAGCAGTTCTTC
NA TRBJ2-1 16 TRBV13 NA CASSLFAHTRFSEQFF TGTGCCAGCAGCTTGTTCGCCCATACACGGTTCAGTGAGCAGTTCTTC
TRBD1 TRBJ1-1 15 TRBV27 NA CASYFRTGGNTEAFF TGTGCCAGCTACTTCCGGACAGGGGGGAACACTGAAGCTTTCTTT
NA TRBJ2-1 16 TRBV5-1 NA CASSLGGLRSYNEQFF TGCGCCAGCAGCCTGGGGGGGCTACGTTCTTACAATGAGCAGTTCTTC
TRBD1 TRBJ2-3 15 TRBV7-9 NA CASSLAGQARVTQYF TGTGCCAGCAGCTTAGCTGGACAGGCCAGGGTTACGCAGTATTTT
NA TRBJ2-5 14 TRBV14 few CASSQTQGQGTQYF TGTGCCAGCAGCCAGACTCAGGGCCAGGGGACCCAGTACTTC
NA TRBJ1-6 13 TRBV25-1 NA CASHSGAGLPLHF TGTGCCAGCCACTCCGGGGCTGGGTTACCCCTCCACTTT
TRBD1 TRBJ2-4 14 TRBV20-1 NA CSAPGQEAKNIQYF TGTAGTGCCCCCGGACAGGAAGCCAAAAACATTCAGTACTTC
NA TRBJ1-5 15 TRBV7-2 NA CASSPPGRDNQPQHF TGTGCCAGCAGCCCCCCGGGAAGGGACAATCAGCCCCAGCATTTT
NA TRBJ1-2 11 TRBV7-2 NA CASSLEVFYTF TGTGCCAGCAGCTTAGAAGTTTTCTACACCTTC
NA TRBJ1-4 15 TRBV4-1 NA CASSLAGGGNEKLFF TGCGCCAGCAGCCTAGCCGGGGGGGGTAATGAAAAACTGTTTTTT
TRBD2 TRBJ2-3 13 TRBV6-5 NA CASSRTRTNTQYF TGTGCCAGCAGTCGGACTAGAACTAATACGCAGTATTTT
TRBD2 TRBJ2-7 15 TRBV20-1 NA CSAVASGDATYEQYF TGCAGTGCTGTGGCTAGCGGGGACGCCACCTACGAGCAGTACTTC
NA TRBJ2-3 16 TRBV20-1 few CSARIPLARKKDTQYF TGCAGTGCTAGAATCCCACTAGCAAGGAAAAAAGATACGCAGTATTTT
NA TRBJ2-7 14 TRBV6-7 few CASSYPRWNHEQYF TGTGCCAGCAGTTACCCGCGGTGGAACCACGAGCAGTACTTC
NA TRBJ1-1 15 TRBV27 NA CASSPQGTLGTEAFF TGTGCCAGCAGCCCACAGGGAACCCTGGGAACTGAAGCTTTCTTT
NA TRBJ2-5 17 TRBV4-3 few CASSQDRVVSPRETQYF TGCGCCAGCAGCCAAGACCGGGTCGTCTCTCCTCGAGAGACCCAGTACTTC
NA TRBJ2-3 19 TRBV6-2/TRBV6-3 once CASSYSTPGDLGGTDTQYF TGTGCCAGCAGTTACTCCACGCCAGGGGATCTGGGAGGCACGGATACGCAGTATTTT
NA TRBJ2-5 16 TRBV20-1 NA CSARDPASRGKETQYF TGCAGTGCTAGAGATCCAGCTAGCCGGGGAAAAGAGACCCAGTACTTC
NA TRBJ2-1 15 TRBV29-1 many CSVEGQKGLHNEQFF TGCAGCGTTGAAGGGCAGAAAGGGTTGCACAATGAGCAGTTCTTC
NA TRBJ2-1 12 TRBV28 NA CASSITYNEQFF TGTGCCAGCAGTATTACCTACAATGAGCAGTTCTTC
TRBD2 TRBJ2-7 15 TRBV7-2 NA CASSHGLADSYEQYF TGTGCCAGCAGTCACGGACTAGCGGACTCCTACGAGCAGTACTTC
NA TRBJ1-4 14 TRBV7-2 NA CASSLRRGSEKLFF TGTGCCAGCAGCTTAAGAAGGGGAAGTGAAAAACTGTTTTTT